This T cell receptor (beta chain) comes out of a study of blood T cell repertoires in COVID-19. Study summary: The origin of the acute and convalescent COVID-19 samples was the United States, Italy and Spain. T cells, B-cell-depleted T cells, or PBMCs provided the cDNA or gDNA that served as material.

The authors' processing: It was from reference gene primer amplification that nucleated cell counts were estimated. The method was immunoSEQ multiplex PCR; TCRdb's version includes in-frame clones alone and lacks a portion of them. The V and J calls and clone size come from that table; D and trimming were worked out from the DNA. This sample yields more than 450,000 clones, of which 75% to 90% are seen a single time; roughly 0.7% belongs to the top ten. Two consecutive negative NP/OP PCR tests, clearance, or resolved symptoms defined Cohort 3 recovery. After removal of 7 bases from V and 4 bases from J, the junction contained 8 bases not matched to a gene. Germline values: CDR1 KGHDR, CDR2 SFDVKD. The CDR3 spans 14 residues.

This TCR derives from a young woman who had recovered from COVID-19. The source material was PBMCs or T cells enriched from blood (not recorded which). The rearrangement uses TRBV24-1 and TRBJ2-5; TRBD2 aligns across 7 bases. CDR3 bases: TGTGCCACCAGCGGAGGCGGGGAGGGAGAGACCCAGTACTTC. Amino acids: CATSGGGEGETQYF.